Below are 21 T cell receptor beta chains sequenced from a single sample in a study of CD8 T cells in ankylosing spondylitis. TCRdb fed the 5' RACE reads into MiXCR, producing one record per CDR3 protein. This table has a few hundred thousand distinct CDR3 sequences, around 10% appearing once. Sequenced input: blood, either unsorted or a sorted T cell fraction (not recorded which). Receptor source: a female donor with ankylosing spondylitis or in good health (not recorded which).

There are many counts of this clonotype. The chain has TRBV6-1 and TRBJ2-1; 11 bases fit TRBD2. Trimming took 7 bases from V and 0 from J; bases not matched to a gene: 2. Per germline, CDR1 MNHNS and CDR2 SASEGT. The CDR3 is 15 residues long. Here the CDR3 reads CASTTSGSSYNEQFF. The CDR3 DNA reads TGTGCCAGCACAACTAGCGGGAGCTCCTACAATGAGCAGTTCTTC.

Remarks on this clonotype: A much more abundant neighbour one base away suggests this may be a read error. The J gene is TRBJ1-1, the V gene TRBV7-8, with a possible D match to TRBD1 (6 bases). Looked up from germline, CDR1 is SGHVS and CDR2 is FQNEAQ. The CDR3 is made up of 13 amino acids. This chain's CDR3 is CARSLVGGQEAFF. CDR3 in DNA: TGTGCCCGCAGCTTAGTGGGGGGACAAGAAGCTTTCTTT.

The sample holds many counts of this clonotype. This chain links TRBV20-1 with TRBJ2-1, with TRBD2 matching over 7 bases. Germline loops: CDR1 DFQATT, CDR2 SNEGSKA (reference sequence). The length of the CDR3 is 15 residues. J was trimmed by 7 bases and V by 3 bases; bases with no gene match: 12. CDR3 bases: TGCAGTGCTAGGTTGCGGGGAGGGCCGGGGAATGAGCAGTTCTTC. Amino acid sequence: CSARLRGGPGNEQFF.

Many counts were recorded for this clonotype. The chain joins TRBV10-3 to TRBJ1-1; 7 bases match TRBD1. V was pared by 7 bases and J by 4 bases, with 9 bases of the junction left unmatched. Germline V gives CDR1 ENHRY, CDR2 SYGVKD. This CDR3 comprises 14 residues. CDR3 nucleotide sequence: TGTGCCATCAAATCGACGACAGGGATCACTGAAGCTTTCTTT. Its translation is CAIKSTTGITEAFF.

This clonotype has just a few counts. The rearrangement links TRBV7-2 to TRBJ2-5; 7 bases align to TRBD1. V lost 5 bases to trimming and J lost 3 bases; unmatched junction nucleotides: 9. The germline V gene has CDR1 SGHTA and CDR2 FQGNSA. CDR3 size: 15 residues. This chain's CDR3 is CASSGSGTDKETQYF. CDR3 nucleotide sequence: TGTGCCAGCAGCGGATCCGGGACAGACAAAGAGACCCAGTACTTC. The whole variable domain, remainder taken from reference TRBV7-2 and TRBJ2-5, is GAGVSQSPSNKVTEKGKDVELRCDPISGHTALYWYRQSLGQGLEFLIYFQGNSAPDKSGLPSDRFSAERTGGSVSTLTIQRTQQEDSAVYLCASSGSGTDKETQYFGPGTRLLVL.

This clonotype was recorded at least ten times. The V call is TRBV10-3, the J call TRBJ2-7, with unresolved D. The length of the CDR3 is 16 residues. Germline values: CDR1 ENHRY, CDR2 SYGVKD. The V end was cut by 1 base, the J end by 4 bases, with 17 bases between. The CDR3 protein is CAISEYGGEIRYEQYF. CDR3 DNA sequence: TGTGCCATCAGTGAGTACGGTGGGGAAATACGGTACGAGCAGTACTTC.

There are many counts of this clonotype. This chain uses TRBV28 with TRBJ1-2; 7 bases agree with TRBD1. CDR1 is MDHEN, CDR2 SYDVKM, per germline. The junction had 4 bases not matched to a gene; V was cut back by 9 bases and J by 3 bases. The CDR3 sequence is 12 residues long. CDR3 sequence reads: CASLTGDYGYTF. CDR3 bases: TGTGCCAGTCTAACAGGGGACTATGGCTACACCTTC.

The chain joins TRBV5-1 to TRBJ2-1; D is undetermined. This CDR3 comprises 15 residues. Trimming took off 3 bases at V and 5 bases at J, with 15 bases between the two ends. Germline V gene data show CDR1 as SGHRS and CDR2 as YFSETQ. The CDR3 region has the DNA TGCGCCAGCAGCTGGCAACCGCTGGGGAACAATGAGCAGTTCTTC. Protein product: CASSWQPLGNNEQFF.

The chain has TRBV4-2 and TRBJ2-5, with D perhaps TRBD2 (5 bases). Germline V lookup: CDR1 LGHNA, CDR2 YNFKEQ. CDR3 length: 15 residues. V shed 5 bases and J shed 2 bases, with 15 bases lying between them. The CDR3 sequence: CASSFQGSGQETQYF. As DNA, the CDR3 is TGTGCCAGCAGCTTCCAAGGCAGCGGTCAAGAGACCCAGTACTTC.

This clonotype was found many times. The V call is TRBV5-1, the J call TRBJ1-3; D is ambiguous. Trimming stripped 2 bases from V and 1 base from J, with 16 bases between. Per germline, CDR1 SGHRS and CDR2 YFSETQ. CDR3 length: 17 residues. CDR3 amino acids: CASSFGQGRGSGNTIYF. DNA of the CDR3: TGCGCCAGCAGCTTTGGTCAAGGACGAGGATCTGGAAACACCATATATTTT.

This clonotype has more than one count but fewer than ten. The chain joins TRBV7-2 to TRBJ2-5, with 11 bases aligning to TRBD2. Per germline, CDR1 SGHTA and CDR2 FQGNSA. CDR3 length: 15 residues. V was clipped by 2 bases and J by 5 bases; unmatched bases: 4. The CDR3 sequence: CASSLTSGRRETQYF. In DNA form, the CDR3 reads TGTGCCAGCAGCTTAACTAGCGGGAGAAGGGAGACCCAGTACTTC.

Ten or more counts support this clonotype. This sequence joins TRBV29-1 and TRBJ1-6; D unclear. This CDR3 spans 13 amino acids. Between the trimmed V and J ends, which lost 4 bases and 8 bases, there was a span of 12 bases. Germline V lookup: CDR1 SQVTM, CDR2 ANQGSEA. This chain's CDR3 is CSVGDSWDSPLHF. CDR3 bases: TGCAGCGTTGGAGACTCTTGGGATTCACCCCTCCACTTT. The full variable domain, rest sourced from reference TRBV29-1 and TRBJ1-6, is SAVISQKPSRDICQRGTSLTIQCQVDSQVTMMFWYRQQPGQSLTLIATANQGSEATYESGFVIDKFPISRPNLTFSTLTVSNMSPEDSSIYLCSVGDSWDSPLHFGNGTRLTVT.

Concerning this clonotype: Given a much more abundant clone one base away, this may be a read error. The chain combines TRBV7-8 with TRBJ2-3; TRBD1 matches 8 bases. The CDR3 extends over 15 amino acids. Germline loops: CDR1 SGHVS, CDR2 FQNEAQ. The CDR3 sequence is CASSFYGQGTDTLYF. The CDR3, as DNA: TGTGCCAGCAGCTTCTACGGACAGGGAACGGATACGCTGTATTTT.

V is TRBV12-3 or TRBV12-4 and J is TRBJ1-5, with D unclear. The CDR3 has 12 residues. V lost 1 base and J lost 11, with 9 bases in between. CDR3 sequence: CASSLGSKTQHF. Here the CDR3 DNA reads TGTGCCAGCAGTTTAGGGAGTAAGACCCAGCATTTT.

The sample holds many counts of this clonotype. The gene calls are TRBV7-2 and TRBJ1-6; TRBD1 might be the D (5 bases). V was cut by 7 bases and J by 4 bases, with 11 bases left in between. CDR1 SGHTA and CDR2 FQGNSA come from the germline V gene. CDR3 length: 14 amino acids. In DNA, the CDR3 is TGTGCCAGCACTCGGGACGGATATAATTCACCCCTCCACTTT. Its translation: CASTRDGYNSPLHF.

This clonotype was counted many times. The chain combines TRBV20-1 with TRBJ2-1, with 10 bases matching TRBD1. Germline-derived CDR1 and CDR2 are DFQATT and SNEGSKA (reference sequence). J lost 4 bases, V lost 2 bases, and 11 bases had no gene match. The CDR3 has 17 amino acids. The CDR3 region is CSARLTGTGVGYNEQFF. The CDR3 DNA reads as TGCAGTGCTAGACTTACCGGGACAGGGGTGGGTTACAATGAGCAGTTCTTC.

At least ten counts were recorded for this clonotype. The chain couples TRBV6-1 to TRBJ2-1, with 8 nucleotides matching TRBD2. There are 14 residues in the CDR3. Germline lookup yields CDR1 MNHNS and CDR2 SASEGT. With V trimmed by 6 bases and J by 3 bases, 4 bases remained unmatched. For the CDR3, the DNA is TGTGCCAGCAGGAGCGGGGGTGACTACAATGAGCAGTTCTTC. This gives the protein CASRSGGDYNEQFF.

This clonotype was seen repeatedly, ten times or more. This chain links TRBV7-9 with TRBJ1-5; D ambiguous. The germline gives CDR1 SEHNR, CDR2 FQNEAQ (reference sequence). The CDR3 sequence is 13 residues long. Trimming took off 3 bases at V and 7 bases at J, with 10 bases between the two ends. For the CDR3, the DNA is TGTGCCAGCAGCTTTACAACCGACCAGCCCCAGCATTTT. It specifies CASSFTTDQPQHF.

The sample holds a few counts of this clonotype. CDR3 in DNA: TGTGCCTGGAGTGTCGGGACCCAGTACTTC. Its protein product is CAWSVGTQYF. The chain uses TRBV30 and TRBJ2-5; D gene unclear. Deletions cut 0 bases from V and 7 bases from J, with 3 bases between. This CDR3 is built from 10 residues. CDR1 is GTSNPN and CDR2 is SVGIG in the germline V gene (reference sequence). Full variable domain (remainder filled in from reference TRBV30 and TRBJ2-5): SQTIHQWPATLVQPVGSPLSLECTVEGTSNPNLYWYRQAAGRGLQLLFYSVGIGQISSEVPQNLSASRPQDRQFILSSKKLLLSDSGFYLCAWSVGTQYFGPGTRLLVL.

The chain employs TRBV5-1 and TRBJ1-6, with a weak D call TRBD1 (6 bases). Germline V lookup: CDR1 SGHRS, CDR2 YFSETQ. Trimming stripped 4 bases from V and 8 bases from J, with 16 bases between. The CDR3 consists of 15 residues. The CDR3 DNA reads TGCGCCAGCAGCCGTCAACAGGGTTTTGATTCACCCCTCCACTTT. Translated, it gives CASSRQQGFDSPLHF.

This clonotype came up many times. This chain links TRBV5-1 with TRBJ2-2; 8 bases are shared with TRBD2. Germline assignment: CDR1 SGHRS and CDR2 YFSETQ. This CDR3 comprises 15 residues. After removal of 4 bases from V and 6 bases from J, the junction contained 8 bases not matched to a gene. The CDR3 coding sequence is TGCGCCAGCAGCGGAATACTAGCGGCAGCCGGGGAGCTGTTTTTT. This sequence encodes CASSGILAAAGELFF.